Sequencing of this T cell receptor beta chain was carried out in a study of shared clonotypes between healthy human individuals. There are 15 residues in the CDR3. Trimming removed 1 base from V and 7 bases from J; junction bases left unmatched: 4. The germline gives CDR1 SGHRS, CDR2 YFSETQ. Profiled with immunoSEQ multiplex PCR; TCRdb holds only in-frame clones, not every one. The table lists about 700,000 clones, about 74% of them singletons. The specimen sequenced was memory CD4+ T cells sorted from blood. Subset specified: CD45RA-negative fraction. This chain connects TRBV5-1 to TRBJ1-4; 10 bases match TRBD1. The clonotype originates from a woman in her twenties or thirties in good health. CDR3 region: CASSLSGTGVEKLFF. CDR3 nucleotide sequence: TGCGCCAGCAGCTTGTCCGGGACAGGGGTTGAAAAACTGTTTTTT. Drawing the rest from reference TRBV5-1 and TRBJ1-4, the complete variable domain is KAGVTQTPRYLIKTRGQQVTLSCSPISGHRSVSWYQQTPGQGLQFLFEYFSETQRNKGNFPGRFSGRQFSNSRSEMNVSTLELGDSALYLCASSLSGTGVEKLFFGSGTQLSVL.